Presented here are 12 T cell receptor beta chains from one specimen sequenced in a study of cytomegalovirus exposure and HLA in healthy donors. The assay was immunoSEQ multiplex PCR, and TCRdb's table has in-frame clones only and misses some. The sample holds 100,000 to 150,000 clones, about 96% seen once. Material for sequencing was PBMCs. Receptors were obtained from a man younger than 30 in good health and CMV-seronegative.

This clone was counted between two and nine times. The identical CDR3 is also encoded by other nucleotide sequences in the sample. This sequence joins TRBV5-1 and TRBJ2-7; the D is unclear. The CDR3 extends over 14 amino acids. The germline gives CDR1 SGHRS, CDR2 YFSETQ. V gave up 0 bases and J gave up 2 bases, with 9 bases separating them. CDR3 sequence reads: CASSLVVSPYEQYF. The CDR3, as DNA: TGCGCCAGCAGCTTGGTAGTTTCCCCCTACGAGCAGTACTTC. Full variable domain (outside the CDR3, taken from reference TRBV5-1 and TRBJ2-7): KAGVTQTPRYLIKTRGQQVTLSCSPISGHRSVSWYQQTPGQGLQFLFEYFSETQRNKGNFPGRFSGRQFSNSRSEMNVSTLELGDSALYLCASSLVVSPYEQYFGPGTRLTVT.

CDR3 residues: CASSPRTSGRYNEQFF. In DNA, the CDR3 is TGTGCCAGCAGCCCGCGGACTAGCGGGAGGTACAATGAGCAGTTCTTC. This sequence joins TRBV11-3 and TRBJ2-1, with 14 bases lining up with TRBD2. CDR1 and CDR2 (germline): SGHNT, YENEEA. This CDR3 contains 16 residues. J gave up 4 bases and V 5 bases, and 4 bases lay outside the gene matches.

The chain combines TRBV7-2 with TRBJ1-3; D is uncertain. V lost 7 bases, J lost 0 bases, and 13 bases lay in between. CDR1 SGHTA and CDR2 FQGNSA come from the germline V gene. The CDR3 runs 15 residues. DNA of the CDR3: TGTGCCAGCATACTAAGACCGAACTCTGGAAACACCATATATTTT. Encoded protein: CASILRPNSGNTIYF.

This clone has only one observation. The DNA of the CDR3 is TGTGCCAGCAGTTTGGGACAGGGGTGGACTGAAGCTTTCTTT. Protein: CASSLGQGWTEAFF. V gene TRBV27 combines with J gene TRBJ1-1; 10 nucleotides line up with TRBD1. The CDR3 loop spans 14 amino acids. Germline V gene sequence: CDR1 MNHEY, CDR2 SMNVEV (reference sequence). V gave up 3 bases and J gave up 5 bases; unmatched junction bases: 3.

The chain couples TRBV6-5 to TRBJ2-7; D might be TRBD1 (6 bases). The CDR3 contains 14 residues. The V end was cut by 2 bases, the J end by 3 bases, with 11 bases between. Germline CDR1 reads MNHEY; CDR2 reads SVGAGI. Written as DNA, the CDR3 is TGTGCCAGCAGTTACCGACAGGCCGACTACGAGCAGTACTTC. Translated: CASSYRQADYEQYF.

This clone was seen only a few times. The chain is built from TRBV28 and TRBJ2-7; 7 nucleotides line up with TRBD1. The CDR3 sequence is 12 residues long. Trimming at V came to 7 bases and at J to 4 bases, leaving 4 bases not matched to a gene. Germline V gene data show CDR1 as MDHEN and CDR2 as SYDVKM. CDR3 nucleotide sequence: TGTGCCAGCACCACGGACAGGTACGAGCAGTACTTC. Amino acid sequence: CASTTDRYEQYF.

The gene calls are TRBV7-9 and TRBJ1-1; D unclear. Looked up from germline, CDR1 is SEHNR and CDR2 is FQNEAQ (reference sequence). V was pared by 5 bases and J by 0 bases, with 16 bases between. The CDR3 has 16 amino acids. The CDR3 DNA reads TGTGCCAGCAGCCCTACGGGGAACCTACTGAACACTGAAGCTTTCTTT. Translation: CASSPTGNLLNTEAFF.

The genes are TRBV5-1 and TRBJ2-1, with D possibly TRBD2 on 6 matching bases. The V end was cut by 4 bases, the J end by 9 bases, with 11 bases between. CDR1 and CDR2 from the germline V gene are SGHRS and YFSETQ. This CDR3 comprises 12 residues. CDR3 DNA sequence: TGCGCCAGCAGCCAGGACTATTCTGAGCAGTTCTTC. This encodes CASSQDYSEQFF.

The chain joins TRBV7-9 to TRBJ2-1, with 9 bases identical to TRBD2. Trimming took 3 bases from V and 4 from J; bases not matched to a gene: 7. Germline V gene data show CDR1 as SEHNR and CDR2 as FQNEAQ (reference sequence). This CDR3 contains 16 residues. As DNA, the CDR3 is TGTGCCAGCAGCTTCGGGGCTAGCGGGATTTACAATGAGCAGTTCTTC. As protein: CASSFGASGIYNEQFF.

The chain recombines TRBV18 with TRBJ1-1, with 9 bases matching TRBD1. Germline-derived CDR1 and CDR2 are KGHSH and LQKENI. J gave up 0 bases and V 4 bases, and 6 bases lay outside the gene matches. The CDR3 extends over 16 amino acids. The CDR3: CASSRARDRVNTEAFF. The DNA for the CDR3 is TGTGCCAGCTCACGCGCGCGGGACAGGGTGAACACTGAAGCTTTCTTT.

The table lists this clone with a few counts. V and J are TRBV7-9 and TRBJ1-1; D not resolved. CDR1 and CDR2 (germline): SEHNR, FQNEAQ (reference sequence). This CDR3 spans 11 amino acids. Deletions cut 5 bases from V and 5 bases from J, with 6 bases between. The CDR3 nucleotides are TGTGCCAGCAGCCGCGAGACTGAAGCTTTCTTT. Protein: CASSRETEAFF.

This chain links TRBV5-1 with TRBJ2-7; no reliable D call. Germline V lookup: CDR1 SGHRS, CDR2 YFSETQ. The CDR3 is made up of 11 amino acids. Trimming removed 0 bases from V and 6 bases from J, with 4 bases in between. CDR3 in amino acids: CASSLAVEQYF. The CDR3, as DNA: TGCGCCAGCAGCTTGGCGGTCGAGCAGTACTTC. The complete variable domain, with remaining parts taken from reference TRBV5-1 and TRBJ2-7, reads KAGVTQTPRYLIKTRGQQVTLSCSPISGHRSVSWYQQTPGQGLQFLFEYFSETQRNKGNFPGRFSGRQFSNSRSEMNVSTLELGDSALYLCASSLAVEQYFGPGTRLTVT.